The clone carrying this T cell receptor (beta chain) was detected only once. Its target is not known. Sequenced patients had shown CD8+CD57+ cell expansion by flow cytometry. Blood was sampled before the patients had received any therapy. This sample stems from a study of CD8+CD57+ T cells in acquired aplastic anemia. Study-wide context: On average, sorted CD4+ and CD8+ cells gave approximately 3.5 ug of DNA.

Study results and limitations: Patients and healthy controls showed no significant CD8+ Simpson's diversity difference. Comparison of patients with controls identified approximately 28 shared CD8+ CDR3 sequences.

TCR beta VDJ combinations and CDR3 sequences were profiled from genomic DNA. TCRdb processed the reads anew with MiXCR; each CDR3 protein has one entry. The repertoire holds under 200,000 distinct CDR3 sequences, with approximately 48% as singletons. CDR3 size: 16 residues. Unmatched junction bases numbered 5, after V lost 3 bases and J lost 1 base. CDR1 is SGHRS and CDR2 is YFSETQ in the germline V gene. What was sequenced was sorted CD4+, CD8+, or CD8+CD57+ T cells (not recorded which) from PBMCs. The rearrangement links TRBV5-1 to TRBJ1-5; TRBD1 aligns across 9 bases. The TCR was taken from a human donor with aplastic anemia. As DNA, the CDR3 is TGCGCCAGCAGCTACAAGACAGGGGGGAGCAATCAGCCCCAGCATTTT. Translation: CASSYKTGGSNQPQHF. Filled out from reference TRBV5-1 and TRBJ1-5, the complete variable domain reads KAGVTQTPRYLIKTRGQQVTLSCSPISGHRSVSWYQQTPGQGLQFLFEYFSETQRNKGNFPGRFSGRQFSNSRSEMNVSTLELGDSALYLCASSYKTGGSNQPQHFGDGTRLSIL.